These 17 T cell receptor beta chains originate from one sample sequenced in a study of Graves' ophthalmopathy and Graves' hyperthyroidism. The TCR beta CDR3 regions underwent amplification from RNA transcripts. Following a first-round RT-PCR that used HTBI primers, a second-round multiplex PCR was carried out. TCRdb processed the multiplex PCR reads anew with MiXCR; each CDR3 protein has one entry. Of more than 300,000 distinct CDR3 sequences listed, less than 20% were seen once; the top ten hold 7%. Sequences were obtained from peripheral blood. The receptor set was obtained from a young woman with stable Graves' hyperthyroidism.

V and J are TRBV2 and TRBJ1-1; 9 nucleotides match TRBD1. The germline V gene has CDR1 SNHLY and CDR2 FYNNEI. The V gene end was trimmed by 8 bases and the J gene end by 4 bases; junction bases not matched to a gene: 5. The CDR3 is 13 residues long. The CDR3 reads CASGQTGGTEAFF. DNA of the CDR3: TGTGCCAGCGGCCAGACAGGGGGCACTGAAGCTTTCTTT.

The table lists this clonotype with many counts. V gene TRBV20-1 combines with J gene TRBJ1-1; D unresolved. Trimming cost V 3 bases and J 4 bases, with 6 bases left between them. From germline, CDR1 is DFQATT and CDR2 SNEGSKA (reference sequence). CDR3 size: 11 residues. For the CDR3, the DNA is TGCAGTGCTAGGTGGAGCACTGAAGCTTTCTTT. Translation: CSARWSTEAFF.

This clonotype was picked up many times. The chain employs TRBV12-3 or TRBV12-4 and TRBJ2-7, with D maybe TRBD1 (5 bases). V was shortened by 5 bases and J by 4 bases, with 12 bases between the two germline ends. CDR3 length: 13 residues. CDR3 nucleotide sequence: TGTGCCAGCAGTGAGACAGAGACATACGAGCAGTACTTC. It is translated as CASSETETYEQYF.

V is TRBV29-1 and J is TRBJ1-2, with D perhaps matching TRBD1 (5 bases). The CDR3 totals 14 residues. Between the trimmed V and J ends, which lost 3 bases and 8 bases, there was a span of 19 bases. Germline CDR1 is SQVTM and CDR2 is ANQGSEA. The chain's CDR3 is CSVDPEVGLRGYTF. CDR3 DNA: TGCAGCGTTGATCCGGAGGTGGGGCTTAGGGGCTACACCTTC.

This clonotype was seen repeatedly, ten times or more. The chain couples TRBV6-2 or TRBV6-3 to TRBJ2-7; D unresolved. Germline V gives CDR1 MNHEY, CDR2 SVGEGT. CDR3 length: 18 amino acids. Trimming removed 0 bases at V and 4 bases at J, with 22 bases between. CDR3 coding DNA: TGTGCCAGCAGTTACTCCCTTAAACGGGTCCGTGGAAGGTACGAGCAGTACTTC. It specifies CASSYSLKRVRGRYEQYF.

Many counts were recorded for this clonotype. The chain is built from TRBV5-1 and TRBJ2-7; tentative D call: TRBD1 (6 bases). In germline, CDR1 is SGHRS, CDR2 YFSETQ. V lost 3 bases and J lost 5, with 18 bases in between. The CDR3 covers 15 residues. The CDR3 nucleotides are TGCGCCAGCAGCTGGACCACAGGGTTTCGGGACGAGCAGTACTTC. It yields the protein CASSWTTGFRDEQYF. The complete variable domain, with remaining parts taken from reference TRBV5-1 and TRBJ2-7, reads KAGVTQTPRYLIKTRGQQVTLSCSPISGHRSVSWYQQTPGQGLQFLFEYFSETQRNKGNFPGRFSGRQFSNSRSEMNVSTLELGDSALYLCASSWTTGFRDEQYFGPGTRLTVT.

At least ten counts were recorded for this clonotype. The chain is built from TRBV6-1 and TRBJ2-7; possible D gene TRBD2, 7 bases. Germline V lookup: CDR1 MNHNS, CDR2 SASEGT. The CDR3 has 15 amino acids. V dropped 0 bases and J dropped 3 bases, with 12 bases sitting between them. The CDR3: CASSEARGGVYEQYF. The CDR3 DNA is TGTGCCAGCAGTGAAGCTCGAGGGGGGGTCTACGAGCAGTACTTC.

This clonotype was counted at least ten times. CDR3 DNA: TGTGCCAGCAGCTTAGGACCCGACAGGGTTGCCCCTTACGAGCAGTACTTC. This codes for CASSLGPDRVAPYEQYF. The V call is TRBV7-8, the J call TRBJ2-7; 7 nucleotides agree with TRBD1. CDR1 is SGHVS, CDR2 FQNEAQ, per germline. The CDR3 runs to 17 residues. V was pared by 1 base and J by 4 bases, with 13 bases of the junction left unmatched.

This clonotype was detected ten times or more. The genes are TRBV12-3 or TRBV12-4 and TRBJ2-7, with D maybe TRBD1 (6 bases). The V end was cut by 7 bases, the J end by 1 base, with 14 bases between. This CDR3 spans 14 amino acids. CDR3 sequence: CASNSQGPSYEQYF. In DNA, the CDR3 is TGTGCCAGCAACTCCCAGGGGCCGTCCTACGAGCAGTACTTC.

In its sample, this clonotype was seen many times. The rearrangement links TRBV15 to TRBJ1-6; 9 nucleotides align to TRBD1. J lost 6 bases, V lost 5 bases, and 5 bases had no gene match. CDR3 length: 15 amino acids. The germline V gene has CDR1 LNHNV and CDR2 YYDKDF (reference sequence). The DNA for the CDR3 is TGTGCCACCAGCGGGGGACAGGGTGGTAATTCACCCCTCCACTTT. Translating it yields CATSGGQGGNSPLHF.

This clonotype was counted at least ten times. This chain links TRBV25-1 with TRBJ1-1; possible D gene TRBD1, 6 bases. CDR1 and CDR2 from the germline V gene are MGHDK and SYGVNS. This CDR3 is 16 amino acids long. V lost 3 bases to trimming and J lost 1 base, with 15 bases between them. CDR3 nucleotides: TGTGCCAGCAGTGAGGTCCGGGGGGCAGGGAACACTGAAGCTTTCTTT. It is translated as CASSEVRGAGNTEAFF.

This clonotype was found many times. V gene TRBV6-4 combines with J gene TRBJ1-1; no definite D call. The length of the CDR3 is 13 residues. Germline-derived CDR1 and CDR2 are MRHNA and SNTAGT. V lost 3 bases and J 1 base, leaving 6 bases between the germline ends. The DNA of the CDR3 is TGTGCCAGCAGTGAGCAGGCGAACACTGAAGCTTTCTTT. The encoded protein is CASSEQANTEAFF.

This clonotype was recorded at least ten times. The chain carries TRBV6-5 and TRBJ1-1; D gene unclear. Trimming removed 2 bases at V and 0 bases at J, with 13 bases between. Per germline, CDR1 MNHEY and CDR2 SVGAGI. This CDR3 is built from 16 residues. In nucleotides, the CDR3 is TGTGCCAGCAGTTACCTGCAGCTCACTATGAACACTGAAGCTTTCTTT. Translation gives CASSYLQLTMNTEAFF.

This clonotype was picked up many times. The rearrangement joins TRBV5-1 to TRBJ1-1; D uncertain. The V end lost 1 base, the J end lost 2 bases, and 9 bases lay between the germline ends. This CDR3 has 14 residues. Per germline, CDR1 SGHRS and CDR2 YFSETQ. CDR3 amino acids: CASSLNQLNTEAFF. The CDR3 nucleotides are TGCGCCAGCAGCTTGAATCAGCTCAACACTGAAGCTTTCTTT.

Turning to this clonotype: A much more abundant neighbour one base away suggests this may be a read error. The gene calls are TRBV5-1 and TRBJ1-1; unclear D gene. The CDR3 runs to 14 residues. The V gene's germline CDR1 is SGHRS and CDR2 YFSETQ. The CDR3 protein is CASSLSGSNTDAFF. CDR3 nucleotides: TGCGCCAGCAGCTTGTCGGGCAGCAACACTGATGCTTTCTTT.

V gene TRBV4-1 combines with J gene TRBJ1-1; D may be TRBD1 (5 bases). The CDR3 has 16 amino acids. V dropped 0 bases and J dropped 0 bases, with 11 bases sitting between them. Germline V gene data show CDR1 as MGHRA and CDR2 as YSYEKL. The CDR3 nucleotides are TGCGCCAGCAGCCAAGATGCGTGGACAATGAACACTGAAGCTTTCTTT. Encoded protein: CASSQDAWTMNTEAFF.

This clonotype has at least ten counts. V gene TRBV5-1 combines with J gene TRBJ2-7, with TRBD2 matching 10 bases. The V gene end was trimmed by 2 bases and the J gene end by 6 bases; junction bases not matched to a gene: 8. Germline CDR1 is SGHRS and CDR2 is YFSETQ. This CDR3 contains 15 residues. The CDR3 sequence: CASSLTASGGGEQYF. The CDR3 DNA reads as TGCGCCAGCAGCTTAACGGCTAGCGGGGGTGGCGAGCAGTACTTC.